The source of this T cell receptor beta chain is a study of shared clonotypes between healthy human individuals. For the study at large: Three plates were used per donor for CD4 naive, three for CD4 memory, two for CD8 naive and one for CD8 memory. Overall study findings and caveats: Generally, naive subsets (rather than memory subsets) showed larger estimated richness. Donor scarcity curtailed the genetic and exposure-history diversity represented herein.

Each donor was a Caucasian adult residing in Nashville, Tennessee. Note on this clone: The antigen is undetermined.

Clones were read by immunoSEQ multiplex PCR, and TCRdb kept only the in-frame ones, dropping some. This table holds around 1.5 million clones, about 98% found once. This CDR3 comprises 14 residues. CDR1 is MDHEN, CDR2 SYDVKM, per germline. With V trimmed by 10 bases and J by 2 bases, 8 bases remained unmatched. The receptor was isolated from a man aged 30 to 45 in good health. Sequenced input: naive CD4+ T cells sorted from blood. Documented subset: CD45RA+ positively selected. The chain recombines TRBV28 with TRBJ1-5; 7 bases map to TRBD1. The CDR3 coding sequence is TGTGCCACCCATGGCCAGGGGGGCAATCAGCCCCAGCATTTT. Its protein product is CATHGQGGNQPQHF.